These 5 T cell receptor beta chains originate from one sample sequenced in a study of cytomegalovirus exposure and HLA in healthy donors. The assay was immunoSEQ multiplex PCR, and TCRdb's table has in-frame clones only and misses some. Among approximately 150,000 clones listed, roughly 91% were seen once. The sample was PBMCs. The receptors derive from a woman between 18 and 30 years old in good health and CMV-seropositive.

V and J are TRBV27 and TRBJ2-2, with D possibly TRBD2 on 6 matching bases. The V end lost 5 bases, the J end lost 7 bases, and 11 bases lay between the germline ends. The CDR3 has 13 amino acids. The V gene's germline CDR1 is MNHEY and CDR2 SMNVEV (reference sequence). Written as DNA, the CDR3 is TGTGCCAGCAGTCTCCGGGACTTCGGGGAGCTGTTTTTT. It yields the protein CASSLRDFGELFF.

This sequence joins TRBV18 and TRBJ2-7; 12 bases map to TRBD2. The CDR3 consists of 19 residues. V was pared by 3 bases and J by 0 bases, with 12 bases of the junction left unmatched. Germline assignment: CDR1 KGHSH and CDR2 LQKENI. For the CDR3, the DNA is TGTGCCAGCTCACCTCAGACTAGCGGGAGTCTCCCCAGCTCCTACGAGCAGTACTTC. Translated: CASSPQTSGSLPSSYEQYF. Filled out from reference TRBV18 and TRBJ2-7, the complete variable domain reads NAGVMQNPRHLVRRRGQEARLRCSPMKGHSHVYWYRQLPEEGLKFMVYLQKENIIDESGMPKERFSAEFPKEGPSILRIQQVVRGDSAAYFCASSPQTSGSLPSSYEQYFGPGTRLTVT.

V is TRBV7-3 and J is TRBJ2-7; 9 bases line up with TRBD2. This CDR3 spans 15 amino acids. CDR1 is SGHTA and CDR2 is FQGTGA in the germline V gene. The V gene end was trimmed by 5 bases and the J gene end by 3 bases; junction bases not matched to a gene: 8. CDR3 in amino acids: CASSPTGTSYYEQYF. Here the CDR3 DNA reads TGTGCCAGCAGCCCCACCGGGACTAGCTACTACGAGCAGTACTTC.

This chain connects TRBV7-6 to TRBJ2-1, with 8 positions matching TRBD2. J was trimmed by 9 bases and V by 2 bases; bases with no gene match: 9. Germline-derived CDR1 and CDR2 are SGHVS and FNYEAQ. This CDR3 has 15 amino acids. The CDR3 spells CASSLSQREIREQFF. As DNA, the CDR3 is TGTGCCAGCAGCTTATCACAGCGGGAGATTCGTGAGCAGTTCTTC.

This chain joins TRBV19 and TRBJ2-7; 8 bases match TRBD2. The CDR3 consists of 14 residues. V lost 2 bases and J lost 3; bases outside the gene matches: 3. Germline V gives CDR1 LNHDA, CDR2 SQIVND (reference sequence). The CDR3 DNA reads as TGTGCCAGTAGTATAAGCGGGAGAGTCTACGAGCAGTACTTC. This gives the protein CASSISGRVYEQYF.